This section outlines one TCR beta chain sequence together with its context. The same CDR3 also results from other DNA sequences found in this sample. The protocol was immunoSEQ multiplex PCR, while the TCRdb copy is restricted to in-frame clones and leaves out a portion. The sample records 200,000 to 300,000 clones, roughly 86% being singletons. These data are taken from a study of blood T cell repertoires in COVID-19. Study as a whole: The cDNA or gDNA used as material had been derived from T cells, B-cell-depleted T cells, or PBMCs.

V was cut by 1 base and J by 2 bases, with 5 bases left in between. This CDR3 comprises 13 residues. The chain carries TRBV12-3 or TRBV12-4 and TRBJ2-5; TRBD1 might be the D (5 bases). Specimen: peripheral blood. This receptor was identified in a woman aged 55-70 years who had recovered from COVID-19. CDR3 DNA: TGTGCCAGCAGTTTAGGACAGCAAGAGACCCAGTACTTC. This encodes CASSLGQQETQYF.